This T cell receptor beta chain was captured by sequencing in a study of cytomegalovirus exposure and HLA in healthy donors. Study-level results: The study dropped some indistinguishable V segments, TRBV6-2 and TRBV6-3 among them.

The CDR3 runs to 13 residues. Germline V gene lookup returns CDR1 LNHDA and CDR2 SQIVND (reference sequence). J lost 4 bases, V lost 11 bases, and 8 bases had no gene match. 60 Vbeta and 13 Jbeta primers were used in PCR. Libraries were prepared by immunoSEQ multiplex PCR; TCRdb keeps only in-frame clonotypes and omits some of them. The table lists some 140,000 clones, roughly 78% of them singletons. As concerns this clone: Its antigen is not identified.

Sequencing was carried out using PBMCs. The sequence came from a man in his forties in good health and CMV-seropositive. The chain uses TRBV19 and TRBJ1-5, with 7 bases matching TRBD1. CDR3 protein: CASGGTVNQPQHF. The CDR3 DNA is TGTGCCTCGGGCGGGACAGTGAATCAGCCCCAGCATTTT.